This is a list of T cell receptor beta chains from one sample in a study of blood T cell repertoires in COVID-19. This table comes from immunoSEQ multiplex PCR, and its TCRdb copy is limited to in-frame clones, with some not included. The data contain a few hundred thousand clones, 83% of them seen just once; the ten biggest clones take up around 1.2%. The sequenced sample was peripheral blood. These receptors were obtained from a woman in her fifties or sixties with acute or convalescent COVID-19. Each CDR3 is given with its conserved first and last residue. The D gene is left open where the match is weak. Rows may omit the clone size; those that give it use once, few, many or a size class.

cdr3_length	v_call	d_call	j_call	clone_size	cdr3_aa	cdr3_nt
15	TRBV7-9	NA	TRBJ1-2	once	CASSHLGQGLYEDTF	TGTGCCAGCAGCCACCTGGGGCAGGGCCTTTATGAAGACACCTTC
17	TRBV2	NA	TRBJ1-6	NA	CASSRQFPSSYNSPLHF	TGTGCCAGCAGTCGACAGTTTCCTAGCTCCTATAATTCACCCCTCCACTTT
13	TRBV5-4	TRBD1	TRBJ1-1	once	CASRPGQVAEAFF	TGTGCCAGCAGGCCGGGACAGGTAGCTGAAGCTTTCTTT
14	TRBV10-3	NA	TRBJ2-3	NA	CAISDGGSTDTQYF	TGTGCCATCAGTGACGGGGGAAGCACAGATACGCAGTATTTT
11	TRBV30	NA	TRBJ1-1	few	CALSWNTEAFF	TGTGCCCTTTCCTGGAACACTGAAGCTTTCTTT
16	TRBV19	NA	TRBJ1-1	few	CASHYGTSGGNTEAFF	TGTGCCAGCCATTACGGGACATCCGGAGGGAACACTGAAGCTTTCTTT
14	TRBV29-1	TRBD1	TRBJ2-4	NA	CSVSGQGAKNIQYF	TGCAGCGTTTCCGGACAGGGAGCCAAAAACATTCAGTACTTC
14	TRBV7-2	NA	TRBJ2-7	once	CASSLVEAESEQYF	TGTGCCAGCAGCTTAGTGGAGGCCGAAAGCGAGCAGTACTTC
14	TRBV20-1	NA	TRBJ2-3	NA	CSASWGDRTDTQYF	TGCAGTGCTAGTTGGGGGGACCGCACAGATACGCAGTATTTT
17	TRBV7-9	NA	TRBJ2-3	NA	CASSAGQTGGGTDTQYF	TGTGCCAGCAGCGCAGGACAAACAGGGGGGGGCACAGATACGCAGTATTTT
14	TRBV2	NA	TRBJ2-1	NA	CASSERSSYNEQFF	TGTGCCAGCAGTGAAAGGAGCTCCTACAATGAGCAGTTCTTC
15	TRBV2	TRBD2	TRBJ2-3	once	CASSEKRTSPNTQYF	TGTGCCAGCAGTGAGAAGCGGACTAGTCCTAACACGCAGTATTTT
16	TRBV15	NA	TRBJ1-3	NA	CATSSRDTSSGNTIYF	TGTGCCACCAGCAGCCGGGACACGAGCTCTGGAAACACCATATATTTT
13	TRBV2	TRBD1	TRBJ1-5	NA	CASSGTGGQPQHF	TGTGCCAGCAGCGGGACAGGGGGTCAGCCCCAGCATTTT
13	TRBV10-3	NA	TRBJ1-1	NA	CAIRDGGNTEAFF	TGTGCCATCAGGGATGGCGGGAACACTGAAGCTTTCTTT
16	TRBV12-5	TRBD1	TRBJ1-2	NA	CASGLTRTGDIHGYTF	TGTGCTAGTGGTTTGACCCGGACAGGGGATATTCATGGCTACACCTTC
14	TRBV5-1	NA	TRBJ1-5	NA	CASSLDSFNQPQHF	TGCGCCAGCAGCCTGGACAGCTTCAATCAGCCCCAGCATTTT
14	TRBV9	TRBD2	TRBJ2-7	NA	CASSAGTSSYEQYF	TGTGCCAGCAGCGCCGGGACTAGCTCCTACGAGCAGTACTTC
17	TRBV5-4	TRBD2	TRBJ2-2	NA	CASSWAGTSLNTGELFF	TGTGCCAGCAGCTGGGCCGGGACTAGCCTGAACACCGGGGAGCTGTTTTTT
16	TRBV9	TRBD2	TRBJ2-1	NA	CASSPRGFSGGNEQFF	TGTGCCAGCAGCCCCCGCGGTTTTAGCGGGGGGAATGAGCAGTTCTTC